What follows are 21 T cell receptor beta chains derived from one specimen sequenced in a study of technical replicates of blood from several donors. Libraries were prepared by immunoSEQ multiplex PCR; TCRdb keeps only in-frame clonotypes and omits some of them. This table has almost 55,000 clones, 94% appearing once. The sample consisted of T cells isolated from PBMCs. These receptors were obtained from a human donor in good health.

The chain joins TRBV10-2 to TRBJ1-5; D is unclear. V lost 3 bases to trimming and J lost 0 bases, with 12 bases between them. There are 16 residues in the CDR3. CDR1 and CDR2 (germline): WSHSY, SAAADI. The CDR3: CASSDGSDYSNQPQHF. In DNA, the CDR3 is TGCGCCAGCAGTGACGGCAGCGACTATAGCAATCAGCCCCAGCATTTT.

As concerns this clone: One junction end disagrees with the germline gene, perhaps due to a read error. This chain joins TRBV7-9 and TRBJ2-7; 10 positions match TRBD2. Germline V gene sequence: CDR1 SEHNR, CDR2 FQNEAQ (reference sequence). The CDR3 is made up of 13 amino acids. CDR3 amino acids: CASRAPDGTSDFF. Written as DNA, the CDR3 is TGTGCCAGCAGGGCTCCGGATGGGACTAGCGATTTCTTC. Based on the CDR3 plus reference TRBV7-9 and TRBJ2-7, the full variable domain is DTGVSQNPRHKITKRGQNVTFRCDPISEHNRLYWYRQTLGQGPEFLTYFQNEAQLEKSRLLSDRFSAERPKGSFSTLEIQRTEQGDSAMYLCASRAPDGTSDFFGPGTRLTVT.

The chain links TRBV5-1 to TRBJ2-7; 7 nucleotides align to TRBD1. The CDR3 contains 16 residues. V lost 7 bases, J lost 4 bases, and 17 bases stayed unmatched. CDR1 is SGHRS, CDR2 YFSETQ, per germline. CDR3 in DNA: TGCGCCAGCTCCCTCGGGACAGCAAAGATCGATTACGAGCAGTACTTC. Translation gives CASSLGTAKIDYEQYF.

The chain recombines TRBV18 with TRBJ2-5; TRBD2 aligns across 15 bases. Germline V gives CDR1 KGHSH, CDR2 LQKENI. This CDR3 has 17 amino acids. The V segment lost 1 base and the J segment 5 bases; nucleotides outside the gene matches: 5. CDR3 coding DNA: TGTGCCAGCTCACCACGGACTAGCGGGAGGGCCAGGGAGACCCAGTACTTC. Its protein is CASSPRTSGRARETQYF.

The chain joins TRBV10-1 to TRBJ2-1; 8 bases agree with TRBD2. This CDR3 is 15 amino acids long. Looked up from germline, CDR1 is WNHNN and CDR2 is SYGVQD (reference sequence). Losses at the gene ends were 2 bases for V and 9 bases for J; bases not matched to a gene: 9. The CDR3 is CASSEAGGPSAEQFF. The CDR3 DNA sequence: TGCGCCAGCAGTGAGGCGGGAGGCCCTTCGGCTGAGCAGTTCTTC.

The rearrangement joins TRBV7-9 to TRBJ2-7, with 10 positions matching TRBD1. Germline V gene sequence: CDR1 SEHNR, CDR2 FQNEAQ (reference sequence). Trimming took 6 bases from V and 4 from J; bases not matched to a gene: 12. There are 16 residues in the CDR3. The CDR3 reads CASRPEWGQGYYEQYF. The CDR3 nucleotides read TGTGCCAGCAGGCCCGAGTGGGGACAGGGGTATTACGAGCAGTACTTC.

The chain carries TRBV7-9 and TRBJ1-2, with D uncertain. The ends were cut back, 4 bases at V and 0 bases at J, with 18 bases in the middle. CDR1 SEHNR and CDR2 FQNEAQ come from the germline V gene (reference sequence). CDR3 length equals 17 residues. The CDR3 loop reads CASSSTSHSQANYGYTF. Here the CDR3 DNA reads TGTGCCAGCAGCTCCACCTCCCACAGCCAGGCTAACTATGGCTACACCTTC. Full variable domain (remainder filled in from reference TRBV7-9 and TRBJ1-2): DTGVSQNPRHKITKRGQNVTFRCDPISEHNRLYWYRQTLGQGPEFLTYFQNEAQLEKSRLLSDRFSAERPKGSFSTLEIQRTEQGDSAMYLCASSSTSHSQANYGYTFGSGTRLTVV.

This rearrangement joins TRBV5-1 to TRBJ2-1; 11 bases match TRBD2. Germline-derived CDR1 and CDR2 are SGHRS and YFSETQ. Unmatched junction bases numbered 7, after V lost 7 bases and J lost 7 bases. The CDR3 sequence is 14 residues long. In DNA, the CDR3 is TGCGCCAGCGGAAGAGGGACTAGCGGTAATGAGCAGTTCTTC. This codes for CASGRGTSGNEQFF.

The rearrangement links TRBV5-1 to TRBJ2-3; possibly TRBD2 for D (6 bases). The CDR3 spans 14 residues. Germline V gives CDR1 SGHRS, CDR2 YFSETQ. V lost 10 bases and J lost 0, with 15 bases in between. This CDR3 reads CASSGLTSTDTQYF. CDR3 sequence (DNA): TGCGCCTCAAGCGGGCTAACTAGCACAGATACGCAGTATTTT. Based on the CDR3 plus reference TRBV5-1 and TRBJ2-3, the full variable domain is KAGVTQTPRYLIKTRGQQVTLSCSPISGHRSVSWYQQTPGQGLQFLFEYFSETQRNKGNFPGRFSGRQFSNSRSEMNVSTLELGDSALYLCASSGLTSTDTQYFGPGTRLTVL.

The CDR3 sequence is CASSLGPTNVEAFF. The CDR3 coding sequence is TGCGCCAGCAGCTTGGGGCCGACAAACGTTGAAGCTTTCTTT. The rearrangement joins TRBV5-1 to TRBJ1-1, with D hard to call. CDR1 and CDR2 (germline): SGHRS, YFSETQ. The CDR3 sequence is 14 residues long. Trimming pared 0 bases from V and 7 bases from J, leaving 13 bases between.

J is TRBJ1-1 and V is TRBV5-6, with TRBD1 identical over 8 bases. The CDR3 length is 18 residues. Germline V gene lookup returns CDR1 SGHDT and CDR2 YYEEEE. V lost 4 bases and J lost 4; bases outside the gene matches: 18. CDR3 loop: CASSPPPWAGGLSTEAFF. The CDR3 coding sequence is TGTGCCAGCAGCCCCCCTCCCTGGGCAGGGGGCCTAAGCACTGAAGCTTTCTTT.

The chain links TRBV7-3 to TRBJ2-3; no clear D gene. Trimming removed 1 base from V and 4 bases from J, with 9 bases in between. From germline, CDR1 is SGHTA and CDR2 FQGTGA. The CDR3 loop spans 14 amino acids. CDR3 region: CASSLKLPPDTQYF. DNA for the CDR3: TGTGCCAGCAGCTTAAAGCTTCCGCCAGATACGCAGTATTTT.

This clone has only one observation. This chain joins TRBV5-5 and TRBJ1-2; 9 bases are a match to TRBD1. The germline CDR1 and CDR2 sequences are SGHKS and YYEKEE (reference sequence). CDR3 length: 16 residues. Losses at the gene ends were 0 bases for V and 3 bases for J; bases not matched to a gene: 6. DNA for the CDR3: TGTGCCAGCAGCTTGGCACAGGGGGCTAAGGACTATGGCTACACCTTC. Translation: CASSLAQGAKDYGYTF.

This rearrangement joins TRBV11-2 to TRBJ1-1; the D is unclear. The CDR3 contains 12 residues. Germline V gives CDR1 SGHAT, CDR2 FQNNGV. V lost 3 bases, J lost 6 bases, and 8 bases lay in between. CDR3 sequence: CASSFQGAEAFF. In DNA form, the CDR3 reads TGTGCCAGCAGCTTCCAAGGAGCTGAAGCTTTCTTT.

J is TRBJ1-6 and V is TRBV7-8; the match to TRBD1 covers 8 bases. This CDR3 has 15 amino acids. Germline loops: CDR1 SGHVS, CDR2 FQNEAQ. Losses at the gene ends were 1 base for V and 7 bases for J; bases not matched to a gene: 3. The CDR3 region is CASSLVQGGNSPLHF. CDR3 DNA: TGTGCCAGCAGCTTAGTACAGGGGGGCAATTCACCCCTCCACTTT.

The chain has TRBV11-2 and TRBJ2-1; D unresolved. Germline loops: CDR1 SGHAT, CDR2 FQNNGV. V was trimmed by 5 bases and J by 0 bases, leaving 11 bases between them. The CDR3 totals 15 residues. The CDR3, as DNA: TGTGCCAGCAGCCATGCGGTTCGCTCCTACAATGAGCAGTTCTTC. Amino acid sequence: CASSHAVRSYNEQFF.

The CDR3 region is CASGLVPLSGTGNADEQFF. The CDR3 DNA follows: TGTGCTAGTGGTTTGGTACCCCTAAGTGGGACAGGGAACGCGGATGAGCAGTTCTTC. V gene TRBV12-5 combines with J gene TRBJ2-1; 9 nucleotides match TRBD1. Germline assignment: CDR1 LGHNT and CDR2 FRNRAP. V lost 0 bases to trimming and J lost 8 bases; unmatched junction nucleotides: 17. The CDR3 is made up of 19 amino acids. Looking up the rest from reference TRBV12-5 and TRBJ2-1 gives the full variable domain: DARVTQTPRHKVTEMGQEVTMRCQPILGHNTVFWYRQTMMQGLELLAYFRNRAPLDDSGMPKDRFSAEMPDATLATLKIQPSEPRDSAVYFCASGLVPLSGTGNADEQFFGPGTRLTVL.

This clone was recorded only once. The rearrangement links TRBV11-2 to TRBJ2-3; no firm D call. From germline, CDR1 is SGHAT and CDR2 FQNNGV. The CDR3 is 15 residues long. Trimming shortened V by 2 bases and J by 2 bases, and 11 bases separated the two germline ends. CDR3 residues: CASSLSQAPTDTQYF. The CDR3 coding sequence is TGTGCCAGCAGCTTATCTCAGGCACCCACAGATACGCAGTATTTT.

The chain recombines TRBV7-8 with TRBJ1-1; weak D call: TRBD1 (5 bases). CDR1 SGHVS and CDR2 FQNEAQ come from the germline V gene. The CDR3 length is 13 residues. V lost 2 bases to trimming and J lost 3 bases, with 7 bases between them. CDR3 amino acids: CASSLKGDTEAFF. DNA for the CDR3: TGTGCCAGCAGCTTAAAAGGGGACACTGAAGCTTTCTTT.

The rearrangement joins TRBV11-3 to TRBJ1-1, with 8 bases fitting TRBD1. The CDR3 loop spans 13 amino acids. Germline lookup yields CDR1 SGHNT and CDR2 YENEEA. Trimming cost V 5 bases and J 1 base; bases outside gene matches: 0. As DNA, the CDR3 is TGTGCCAGCAGCGGACAGGGGAACACTGAAGCTTTCTTT. Translation gives CASSGQGNTEAFF.

The chain has TRBV12-5 and TRBJ1-3; D is unresolved. This CDR3 region has 13 residues. Germline lookup yields CDR1 LGHNT and CDR2 FRNRAP. The germline V and J ends were trimmed by 10 bases and 0 bases, with 10 bases remaining between them. The CDR3 protein is CATAGLSGNTIYF. The CDR3 nucleotides are TGTGCTACCGCAGGACTCTCTGGAAACACCATATATTTT.